At least ten counts were recorded for the clone carrying this T cell receptor (beta chain). The sample belongs to a study of T-cell reconstitution after alpha-beta-depleted transplantation in children. The germline V gene has CDR1 ENHRY and CDR2 SYGVKD. The V segment lost 4 bases and the J segment 1 base; nucleotides outside the gene matches: 5. There are 16 residues in the CDR3. Preparing the TCRbeta library involved the use of unique molecular identifiers. TCRdb recomputed calls from the PCR reads with MiXCR, one row per CDR3 protein. The table includes 250,000 to 300,000 distinct CDR3 sequences, roughly 9.1% detected once.

The source was PBMCs, collected before TCRalphabeta/CD19-depleted stem cell transplant. The V call is TRBV10-3, the J call TRBJ2-7, with TRBD2 matching over 12 bases. This receptor was taken from a boy under two years old with acute myeloid leukemia, due to receive a stem cell transplant. This CDR3 reads CAISGGTSGRSYEQYF. CDR3 nucleotide sequence: TGTGCCATCAGTGGGGGGACTAGCGGGCGTTCCTACGAGCAGTACTTC.